This T cell receptor beta chain is from a study of blood T cell repertoires in COVID-19. From germline, CDR1 is SGHTA and CDR2 FQGTGA. The V end was cut by 5 bases, the J end by 6 bases, with 10 bases between. The CDR3 sequence is 12 residues long. TCRdb's table, derived via immunoSEQ multiplex PCR, lists solely in-frame clones and lacks some. The sample yields a few hundred thousand clones, roughly 80% seen once. J is TRBJ1-2 and V is TRBV7-3, with a tentative D call TRBD1 (5 bases). This TCR was recovered from a woman aged 18-29 years with acute or convalescent COVID-19. The source material was peripheral blood. The CDR3 loop is CASSPGRDGYTF. CDR3 DNA: TGTGCCAGCAGCCCCGGCAGGGATGGCTACACCTTC.